Listed below are T cell receptor beta chains from one sample, sequenced in a study of blood T cell repertoires in COVID-19. Libraries were prepared by immunoSEQ multiplex PCR; TCRdb keeps only in-frame clonotypes and omits some of them. The sample yields about 100,000 clones, 85% to 90% seen once. Sequenced material: peripheral blood. All receptors come from a human donor in a cohort sampled during active COVID-19. The CDR3 runs from the conserved cysteine through the conserved F or W. The D gene is left open where the match is weak. Clone size appears in some rows only: once, few, many, or a class for an expanded clone.

V: TRBV11-2
J: TRBJ1-2
size: NA
D: TRBD1
DNA: TGTGCCAGCAACTTAGATCCAGGGGGGCATGGCTACACCTTC
CDR3: CASNLDPGGHGYTF

V: TRBV7-3
J: TRBJ2-3
size: NA
D: TRBD1
DNA: TGTGCCAGCAGCTTAAACAGGGGTGCAGATACGCAGTATTTT
CDR3: CASSLNRGADTQYF

V: TRBV28
J: TRBJ2-3
size: NA
D: NA
DNA: TGTGCCAGCGGGGGGGCCAGTGATACGCAGTATTTT
CDR3: CASGGASDTQYF

V: TRBV19
J: TRBJ2-7
size: NA
D: TRBD1
DNA: TGTGCCAGCCGCAGACAGGGGGGCTCCTACGAGCAGTACTTC
CDR3: CASRRQGGSYEQYF

V: TRBV5-6
J: TRBJ2-7
size: NA
D: TRBD2
DNA: TGTGCCAGCAGCGGCGGACTAGCGTCTCACTACGAGCAGTACTTC
CDR3: CASSGGLASHYEQYF

V: TRBV11-3
J: TRBJ1-1
size: once
D: TRBD1
DNA: TGTGCCAGCAGCCTCTTACAGGGGGGCACTGAAGCTTTCTTT
CDR3: CASSLLQGGTEAFF

V: TRBV27
J: TRBJ2-1
size: NA
D: NA
DNA: TGTGCCAGCAGGACATACAGGGCGGCCAATGAGCAGTTCTTC
CDR3: CASRTYRAANEQFF

V: TRBV7-6
J: TRBJ2-1
size: NA
D: TRBD1
DNA: TGTGCCAGCAGCTTAGATCACAGGGGGAGGTACAATGAGCAGTTCTTC
CDR3: CASSLDHRGRYNEQFF

V: TRBV6-6
J: TRBJ2-3
size: NA
D: TRBD2
DNA: TGTGCCAGCAGTTTGGGAGGGACTAGCGAGGCAGATACGCAGTATTTT
CDR3: CASSLGGTSEADTQYF

V: TRBV27
J: TRBJ2-1
size: NA
D: TRBD2
DNA: TGTGCCAGCAGTTTCCCTCCAGGGACTAGCGGGAGGGATGAGCAGTTCTTC
CDR3: CASSFPPGTSGRDEQFF

V: TRBV25-1
J: TRBJ2-1
size: once
D: TRBD2
DNA: TGTGCCAGCAGCCTTGGGGGACTAGCGTCGGATGAGCAGTTCTTC
CDR3: CASSLGGLASDEQFF

V: TRBV14
J: TRBJ1-4
size: NA
D: NA
DNA: TGTGCCAGCAGCCAAGTCCCGGAGGGACTGTTTTTT
CDR3: CASSQVPEGLFF

V: TRBV7-2
J: TRBJ2-1
size: NA
D: TRBD1
DNA: TGTGCCTCCGCTCCTCACGTGGGACAGGGACAGTTCTTC
CDR3: CASAPHVGQGQFF

V: TRBV3-1/TRBV3-2
J: TRBJ2-1
size: NA
D: TRBD2
DNA: TGTGCCAGCAGCCAAGCACTAGCGAGCGATGAGCAGTTCTTC
CDR3: CASSQALASDEQFF

V: TRBV2
J: TRBJ1-5
size: NA
D: NA
DNA: TGTGCCAGCAGTCCCCCCCGCGGGCCCCAGCATTTT
CDR3: CASSPPRGPQHF

V: TRBV28
J: TRBJ2-3
size: NA
D: TRBD2
DNA: TGTGCCAGCAGGGGACTAGCGGGGGCCCCGGTGTATTTT
CDR3: CASRGLAGAPVYF

V: TRBV30
J: TRBJ2-7
size: NA
D: NA
DNA: TGTGCCTGGTCAGGGCTCAGCGAGCAGTACTTC
CDR3: CAWSGLSEQYF

V: TRBV5-1
J: TRBJ1-1
size: NA
D: NA
DNA: TGCGCCAGCAGCTCCCGCTCCGGGTTTTCGGACACTGAAGCTTTCTTT
CDR3: CASSSRSGFSDTEAFF

V: TRBV28
J: TRBJ2-2
size: NA
D: NA
DNA: TGTGCCAGCAGTTTGACTGGCGGGGAGCTGTTTTTT
CDR3: CASSLTGGELFF

V: TRBV18
J: TRBJ1-4
size: NA
D: NA
DNA: TGTGCCAGCTCTGACGTGCGGGCCGCTAATGAAAAACTGTTTTTT
CDR3: CASSDVRAANEKLFF

V: TRBV18
J: TRBJ1-4
size: NA
D: NA
DNA: TGTGCCAGCTCACCAGTGGGACTCGGTGAAAAACTGTTTTTT
CDR3: CASSPVGLGEKLFF

V: TRBV28
J: TRBJ2-7
size: NA
D: NA
DNA: TGTGCCAGCAGTAGACAGGAGAACTACGAGCAGTACTTC
CDR3: CASSRQENYEQYF